The sequence of this T cell receptor (beta chain) was determined in a study of beta chain features in type 1 diabetes. This CDR3 region has 14 residues. The ends were cut back, 5 bases at V and 1 base at J, with 9 bases in the middle. Germline V CDR1 and CDR2: MNHEY, SVGAGI. Isolated RNA was reverse transcribed in full, so expressed TCRB transcripts were sequenced. Repertoires were generated with immunoSEQ multiplex PCR, while TCRdb's copy carries only in-frame clones and drops some. The table shows 500,000 to 700,000 clones, with around 15% occurring only once. This clone was detected a few times. In the same sample, other DNA sequences code for this CDR3.

The chain couples TRBV6-5 to TRBJ1-5; no clear D gene. Sequences were obtained from naive CD4+ T cells from blood. This clonotype originated in a man younger than 35 in good health. The CDR3 sequence is CASSGPGSNQPQHF. In nucleotides, the CDR3 is TGTGCCAGCAGTGGACCGGGGAGCAATCAGCCCCAGCATTTT.